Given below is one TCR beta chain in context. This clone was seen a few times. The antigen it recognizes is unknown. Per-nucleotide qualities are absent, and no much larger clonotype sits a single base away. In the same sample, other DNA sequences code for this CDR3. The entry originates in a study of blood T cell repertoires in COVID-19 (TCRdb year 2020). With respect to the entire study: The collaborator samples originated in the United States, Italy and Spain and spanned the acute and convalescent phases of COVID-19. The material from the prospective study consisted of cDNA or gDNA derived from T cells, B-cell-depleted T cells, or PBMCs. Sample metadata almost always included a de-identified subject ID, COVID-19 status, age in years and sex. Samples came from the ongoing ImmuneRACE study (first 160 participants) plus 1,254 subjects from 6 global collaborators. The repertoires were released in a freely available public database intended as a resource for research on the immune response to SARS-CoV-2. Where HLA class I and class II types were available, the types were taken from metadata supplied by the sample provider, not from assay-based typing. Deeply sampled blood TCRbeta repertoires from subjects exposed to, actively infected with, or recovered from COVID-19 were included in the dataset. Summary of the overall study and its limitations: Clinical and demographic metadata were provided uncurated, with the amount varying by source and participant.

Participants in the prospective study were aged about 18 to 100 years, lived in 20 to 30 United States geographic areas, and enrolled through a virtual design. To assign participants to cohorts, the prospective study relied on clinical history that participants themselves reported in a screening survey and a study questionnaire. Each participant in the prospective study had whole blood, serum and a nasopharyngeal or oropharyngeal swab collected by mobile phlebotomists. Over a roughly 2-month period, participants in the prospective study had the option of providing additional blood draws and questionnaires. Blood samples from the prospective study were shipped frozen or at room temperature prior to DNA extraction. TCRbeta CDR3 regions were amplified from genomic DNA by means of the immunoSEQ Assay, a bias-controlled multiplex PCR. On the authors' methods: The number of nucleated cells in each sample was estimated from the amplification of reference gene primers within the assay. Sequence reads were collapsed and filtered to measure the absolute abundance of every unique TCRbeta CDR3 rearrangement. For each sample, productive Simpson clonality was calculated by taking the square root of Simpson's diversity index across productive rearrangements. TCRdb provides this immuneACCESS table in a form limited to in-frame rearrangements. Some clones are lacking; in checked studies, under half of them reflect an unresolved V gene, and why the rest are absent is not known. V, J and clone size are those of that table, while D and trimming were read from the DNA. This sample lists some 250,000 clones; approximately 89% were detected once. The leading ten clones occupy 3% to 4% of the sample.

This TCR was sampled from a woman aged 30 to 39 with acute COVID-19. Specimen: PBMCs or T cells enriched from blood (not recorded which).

For the CDR3, the sequence is CAWSVGGLAKNIQYF. The base sequence is TGTGCCTGGAGTGTGGGGGGGCTAGCCAAAAACATTCAGTACTTC. Rearrangement joined TRBV30 to TRBJ2-4; a weak D assignment points to TRBD2 (7 bases agree). Deletion took 0 bases off V and 0 bases off J, with a span of 9 bases between the germline ends. The germline V gene (reference sequence) specifies GTSNPN as CDR1 and SVGIG as CDR2. From cysteine to phenylalanine, the CDR3 is 15 amino acids long. Here the CDR3 DNA is all that survives: 45 bases in frame from base 1.